This passage covers 14 T cell receptor beta chains from one sample sequenced in a study of T cell repertoires in aging, cancer and after chemotherapy. TRB rearrangements spanning V, D and J were amplified using mixed TRB-A/B primers. TCRdb reanalysed the multiplex PCR reads using MiXCR and keeps one entry per CDR3 protein. The sample has about 3,000 distinct CDR3 sequences; roughly 25% are singletons. TCR beta rearrangements were amplified from peripheral blood genomic DNA. Sequenced: blood. The receptors come from a human donor with a solid tumor.

V gene TRBV2 combines with J gene TRBJ1-4, with 9 positions matching TRBD1. Per germline, CDR1 SNHLY and CDR2 FYNNEI. This CDR3 comprises 13 residues. The J segment lost 8 bases and the V segment lost 6 bases, leaving 4 bases of the junction unmatched. The CDR3 loop reads CASRGQGGEKLFF. In DNA form, the CDR3 reads TGTGCCAGCAGGGGACAGGGAGGGGAAAAACTGTTTTTT.

In this sample, this clonotype is medium-sized. V and J are TRBV19 and TRBJ2-2; no definite D call. The CDR3 consists of 15 residues. Germline V lookup: CDR1 LNHDA, CDR2 SQIVND (reference sequence). Trimming pared 7 bases from V and 2 bases from J, leaving 14 bases between. The CDR3 protein is CASTRQASNTGELFF. The CDR3 region has the DNA TGTGCCAGTACTCGCCAGGCCTCCAACACCGGGGAGCTGTTTTTT.

In regard to this clonotype: A much larger clone differs by one base, so this may be a read error. This sequence joins TRBV29-1 and TRBJ2-7, with a possible D match to TRBD2 (6 bases). Germline CDR1 SQVTM, CDR2 ANQGSEA. With 0 bases removed from V and 2 bases from J, the gap between germline ends came to 11 bases. The CDR3 contains 14 residues. CDR3 DNA: TGCAGCGTTGAAGACGGAGGGTGTCCCTACGAGCAGTACTTC. Translated, it gives CSVEDGGCPYEQYF.

By sample fraction, this clonotype is medium-sized. This rearrangement joins TRBV5-4 to TRBJ2-3, with D unclear. The V gene lost 1 base and the J gene lost 2 bases, with 8 bases spanning the gap. CDR3 length equals 14 residues. In germline, CDR1 is SGHNT, CDR2 YYREEE (reference sequence). The CDR3 DNA is TGTGCCAGCAGCTTGCATAGCTCCACAGATACGCAGTATTTT. Its translation: CASSLHSSTDTQYF.

V usage is TRBV30 and J usage is TRBJ2-7; maybe TRBD1 (6 bases). CDR1 is GTSNPN and CDR2 is SVGIG in the germline V gene (reference sequence). This CDR3 region has 14 residues. Trimming stripped 6 bases from V and 0 bases from J, with 15 bases between. Here the CDR3 reads CACTRPGHSYEQYF. In DNA, the CDR3 is TGTGCCTGCACCAGACCGGGACACTCCTACGAGCAGTACTTC.

This clonotype rates as medium-sized. This chain connects TRBV27 to TRBJ2-5, with a tentative D call TRBD2 (5 bases). CDR3 size: 16 residues. Trimming took 3 bases from V and 6 from J, leaving 20 bases between them. Germline V gene sequence: CDR1 MNHEY, CDR2 SMNVEV (reference sequence). In nucleotides, the CDR3 is TGTGCCAGCAGTTTGTTCTGGGCGGCGGGCCTAAAGACCCAGTACTTC. This encodes CASSLFWAAGLKTQYF.

The chain joins TRBV10-3 to TRBJ2-1; 9 bases map to TRBD2. CDR1 is ENHRY, CDR2 SYGVKD, per germline. The CDR3 runs to 17 residues. Unmatched junction bases numbered 12, after V lost 3 bases and J lost 6 bases. CDR3 DNA sequence: TGTGCCATCAGTGAACTAGCGGGCACCGTCCATTTCAATGAGCAGTTCTTC. Translation: CAISELAGTVHFNEQFF.

This clonotype was recorded a few times. The V gene is TRBV15, the J gene TRBJ1-2, with D possibly being TRBD1 (6 bases). Trimming cost V 5 bases and J 9 bases, with 25 bases left between them. Germline loops: CDR1 LNHNV, CDR2 YYDKDF (reference sequence). This CDR3 contains 16 residues. The CDR3 loop reads CATSGGLTGFGQSYTF. The DNA of the CDR3 is TGTGCCACCAGCGGAGGGCTTACAGGGTTTGGTCAAAGCTACACCTTC.

As to this clonotype: This clone may be a read error of a much larger clone one base away. This chain links TRBV10-3 with TRBJ2-2; D call uncertain. The CDR3 sequence is 15 residues long. CDR1 is ENHRY, CDR2 SYGVKD, per germline. The CDR3 DNA reads TGTGCCACCAGTGAGTCCCCCCTACGAAGCGGGGAGCTGTTTTTT. The encoded protein is CATSESPLRSGELFF.

This chain connects TRBV28 to TRBJ2-2; perhaps TRBD1 as D (6 bases). Per the germline V gene, CDR1 is MDHEN and CDR2 is SYDVKM. This CDR3 has 14 residues. Trimming shortened V by 6 bases and J by 4 bases, and 12 bases separated the two germline ends. The CDR3 DNA follows: TGTGCCAGCAGGGGGGCTCTCGGCACCGGGGAGCTGTTTTTT. This gives the protein CASRGALGTGELFF.

By share, this clonotype ranks as large. The genes are TRBV29-1 and TRBJ2-2, with 9 bases fitting TRBD1. Germline CDR1 and CDR2: SQVTM and ANQGSEA. Trimming at V came to 5 bases and at J to 4 bases, leaving 5 bases not matched to a gene. The CDR3 spans 14 residues. The CDR3 DNA reads TGCAGCGTTATACAGGGGGCGAGCACCGGGGAGCTGTTTTTT. This sequence encodes CSVIQGASTGELFF.

The V and J genes are TRBV5-6 and TRBJ2-7; D is unresolved. CDR1 SGHDT and CDR2 YYEEEE come from the germline V gene. The CDR3 spans 12 residues. V was shortened by 0 bases and J by 6 bases, with 7 bases between the two germline ends. CDR3 coding DNA: TGTGCCAGCAGCTTGGGCCTCCGCGAGCAGTACTTC. Protein: CASSLGLREQYF.

This clonotype has a handful of counts. The chain carries TRBV27 and TRBJ1-5, with 7 bases lining up with TRBD1. Germline assignment: CDR1 MNHEY and CDR2 SMNVEV (reference sequence). This CDR3 is 17 amino acids long. V dropped 5 bases and J dropped 4; count of bases not matched to a gene: 14. CDR3 bases: TGTGCCAGCAGTCCCACCCCCTTACAGGGGCGGAATCAGCCCCAGCATTTT. Translating it yields CASSPTPLQGRNQPQHF.

Details on this clonotype: A much larger clone lies one base from this, so it may be a read error. This sequence joins TRBV29-1 and TRBJ2-7; 8 nucleotides align to TRBD1. Germline V gives CDR1 SQVTM, CDR2 ANQGSEA. There are 13 residues in the CDR3. CDR3: CSVQGAHSYDQYF. The DNA of the CDR3 is TGCAGCGTTCAGGGGGCTCACTCCTACGATCAGTACTTC.